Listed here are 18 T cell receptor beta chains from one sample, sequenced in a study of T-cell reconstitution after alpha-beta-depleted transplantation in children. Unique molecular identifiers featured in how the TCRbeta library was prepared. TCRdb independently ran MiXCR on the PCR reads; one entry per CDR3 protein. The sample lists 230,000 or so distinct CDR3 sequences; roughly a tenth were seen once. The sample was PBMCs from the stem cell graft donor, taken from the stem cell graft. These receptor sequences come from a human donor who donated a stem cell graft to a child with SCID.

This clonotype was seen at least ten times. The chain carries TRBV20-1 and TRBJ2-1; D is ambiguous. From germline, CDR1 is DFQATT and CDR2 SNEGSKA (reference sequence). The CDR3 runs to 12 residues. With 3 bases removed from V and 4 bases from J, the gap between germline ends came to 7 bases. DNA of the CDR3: TGCAGTGCTAGGACTCTTTACAATGAGCAGTTCTTC. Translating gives CSARTLYNEQFF.

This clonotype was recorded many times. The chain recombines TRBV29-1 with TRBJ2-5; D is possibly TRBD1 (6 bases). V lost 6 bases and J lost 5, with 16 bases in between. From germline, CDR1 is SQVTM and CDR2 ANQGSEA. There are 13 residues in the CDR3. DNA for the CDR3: TGCAGCGTGGCCGGTGGGGGCCGCGAGACCCAGTACTTC. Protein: CSVAGGGRETQYF.

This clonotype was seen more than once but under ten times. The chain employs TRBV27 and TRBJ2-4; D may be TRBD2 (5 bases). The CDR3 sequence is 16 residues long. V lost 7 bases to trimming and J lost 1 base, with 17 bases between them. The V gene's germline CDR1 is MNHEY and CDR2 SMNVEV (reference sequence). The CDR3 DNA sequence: TGTGCCAGCACCGCCCTAGCTCTAATGGCCAAAAACATTCAGTACTTC. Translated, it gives CASTALALMAKNIQYF.

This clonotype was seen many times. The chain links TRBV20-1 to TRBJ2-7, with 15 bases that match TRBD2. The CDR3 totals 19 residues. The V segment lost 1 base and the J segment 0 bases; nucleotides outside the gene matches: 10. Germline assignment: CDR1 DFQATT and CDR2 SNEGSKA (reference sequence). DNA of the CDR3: TGCAGTGCTAGAGTCCCCCCGGGACTAGCGGGGGGCAACTCCTACGAGCAGTACTTC. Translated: CSARVPPGLAGGNSYEQYF.

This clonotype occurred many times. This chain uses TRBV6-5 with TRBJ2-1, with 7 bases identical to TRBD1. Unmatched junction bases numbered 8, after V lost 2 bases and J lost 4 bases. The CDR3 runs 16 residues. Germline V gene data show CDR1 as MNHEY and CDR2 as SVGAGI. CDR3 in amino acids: CASSYATGTAYNEQFF. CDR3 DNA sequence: TGTGCCAGCAGTTACGCGACCGGGACAGCTTACAATGAGCAGTTCTTC.

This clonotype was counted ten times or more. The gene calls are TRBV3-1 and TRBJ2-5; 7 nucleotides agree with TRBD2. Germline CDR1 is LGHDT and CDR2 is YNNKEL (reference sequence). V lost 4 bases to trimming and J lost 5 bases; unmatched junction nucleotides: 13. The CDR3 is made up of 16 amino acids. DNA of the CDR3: TGTGCCAGCAGCCCCCGGGCTAGCGGTATTTATGAGACCCAGTACTTC. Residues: CASSPRASGIYETQYF.

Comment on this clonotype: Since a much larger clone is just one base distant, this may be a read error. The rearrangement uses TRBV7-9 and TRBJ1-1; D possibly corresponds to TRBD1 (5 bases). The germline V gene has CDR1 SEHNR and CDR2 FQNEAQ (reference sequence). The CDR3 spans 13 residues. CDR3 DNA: TGTGCCAGCAGCCGGGGGGGTACCGCTGAAGATTTCTTT. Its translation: CASSRGGTAEDFF.

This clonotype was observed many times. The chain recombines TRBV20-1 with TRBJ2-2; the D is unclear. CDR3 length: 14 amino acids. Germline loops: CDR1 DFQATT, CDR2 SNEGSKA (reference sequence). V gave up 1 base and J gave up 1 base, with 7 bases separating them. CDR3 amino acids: CSARGVGNTGELFF. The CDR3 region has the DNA TGCAGTGCTAGAGGAGTAGGGAACACCGGGGAGCTGTTTTTT.

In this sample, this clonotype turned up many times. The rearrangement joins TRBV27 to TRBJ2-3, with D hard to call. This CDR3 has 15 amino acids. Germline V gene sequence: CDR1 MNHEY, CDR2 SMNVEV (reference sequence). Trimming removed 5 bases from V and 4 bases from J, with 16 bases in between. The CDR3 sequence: CASSRSPLRADTQYF. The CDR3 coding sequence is TGTGCCAGCAGTCGCTCCCCGCTAAGGGCAGATACGCAGTATTTT.

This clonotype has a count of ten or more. The CDR3 spells CASSPGLLAHNEQFF. For the CDR3, the DNA is TGTGCCAGCAGCCCAGGCCTACTAGCGCACAATGAGCAGTTCTTC. V and J are TRBV11-2 and TRBJ2-1, with 7 bases lining up with TRBD2. The germline gives CDR1 SGHAT, CDR2 FQNNGV. V trimming: 5 bases; J trimming: 5 bases; junction bases outside the gene matches: 9. This CDR3 is built from 15 residues.

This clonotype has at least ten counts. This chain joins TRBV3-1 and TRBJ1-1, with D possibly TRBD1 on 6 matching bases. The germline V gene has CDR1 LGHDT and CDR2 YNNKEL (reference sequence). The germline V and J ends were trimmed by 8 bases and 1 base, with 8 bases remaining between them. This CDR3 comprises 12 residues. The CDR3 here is CASLGANTEAFF. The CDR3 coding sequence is TGTGCCAGCCTGGGGGCGAACACTGAAGCTTTCTTT.

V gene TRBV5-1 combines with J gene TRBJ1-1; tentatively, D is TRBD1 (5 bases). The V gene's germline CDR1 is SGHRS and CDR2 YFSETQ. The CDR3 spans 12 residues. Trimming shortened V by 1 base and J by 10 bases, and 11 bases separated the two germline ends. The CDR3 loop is CASSLHPGRAFF. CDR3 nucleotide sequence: TGCGCCAGCAGCTTGCATCCAGGGCGAGCTTTCTTT.

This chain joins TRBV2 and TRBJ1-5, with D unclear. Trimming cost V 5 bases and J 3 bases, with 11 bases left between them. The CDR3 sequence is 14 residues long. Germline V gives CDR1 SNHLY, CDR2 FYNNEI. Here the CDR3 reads CASSLGIFNQPQHF. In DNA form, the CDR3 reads TGTGCCAGCAGTCTAGGGATATTCAATCAGCCCCAGCATTTT.

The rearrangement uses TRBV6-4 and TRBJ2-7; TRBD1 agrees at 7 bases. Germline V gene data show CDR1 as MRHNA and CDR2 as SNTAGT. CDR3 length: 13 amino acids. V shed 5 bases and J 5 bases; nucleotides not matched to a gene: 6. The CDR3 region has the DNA TGTGCCAGCAGTCGGGACAGCCTGGACGAGCAGTACTTC. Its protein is CASSRDSLDEQYF.

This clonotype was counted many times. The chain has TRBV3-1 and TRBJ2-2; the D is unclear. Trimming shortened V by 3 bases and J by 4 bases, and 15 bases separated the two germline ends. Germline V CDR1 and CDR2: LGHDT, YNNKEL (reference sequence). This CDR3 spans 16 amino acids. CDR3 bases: TGTGCCAGCAGCCACTATCCCAGGATAGCCACCGGGGAGCTGTTTTTT. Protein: CASSHYPRIATGELFF.

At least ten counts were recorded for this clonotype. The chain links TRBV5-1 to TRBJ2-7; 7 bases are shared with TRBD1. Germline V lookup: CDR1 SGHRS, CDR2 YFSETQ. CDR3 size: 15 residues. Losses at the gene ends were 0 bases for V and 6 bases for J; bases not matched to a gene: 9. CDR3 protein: CASSLVTGDLGEQYF. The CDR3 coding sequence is TGCGCCAGCAGCTTGGTCACAGGGGATCTCGGCGAGCAGTACTTC.

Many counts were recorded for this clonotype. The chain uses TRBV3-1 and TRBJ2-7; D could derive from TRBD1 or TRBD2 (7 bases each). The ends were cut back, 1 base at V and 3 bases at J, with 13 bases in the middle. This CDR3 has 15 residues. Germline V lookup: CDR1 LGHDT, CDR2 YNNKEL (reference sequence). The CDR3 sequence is CASSQAGGGGYEQYF. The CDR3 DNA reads TGTGCCAGCAGCCAAGCAGGGGGGGGAGGCTACGAGCAGTACTTC.

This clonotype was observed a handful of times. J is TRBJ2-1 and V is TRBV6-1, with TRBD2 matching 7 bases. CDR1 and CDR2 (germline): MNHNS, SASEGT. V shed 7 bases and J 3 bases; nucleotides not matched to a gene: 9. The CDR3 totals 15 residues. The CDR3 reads CASTRSGELYNEQFF. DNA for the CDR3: TGTGCCAGCACCCGAAGCGGGGAGCTCTACAATGAGCAGTTCTTC.